This T cell receptor (beta chain) was sequenced in a study of monozygotic twins with inflammatory bowel disease. Study-wide points: The data gave no support to a single strong IBD-associated signal or clonotype. Immunosuppressive treatment differences may have increased patient repertoire variability.

As regards this clonotype: What it binds is not known.

The length of the CDR3 is 13 residues. Germline V gene sequence: CDR1 MNHEY, CDR2 SVGAGI. Total RNA, at around 3,800 ng, went into every TCR library. TCRdb reprocessed the 5' RACE reads and keeps a single row for each CDR3 protein, giving no DNA. The sample has some 210,000 distinct CDR3 sequences; the top ten hold 1.5% to 2%. The sample consisted of blood. This clonotype originated in a human donor with ulcerative colitis or Crohn's disease, or a healthy co-twin of an affected twin (not recorded which). This chain links TRBV6-5 with TRBJ2-1; absent DNA, TCRdb's TRBD2 call cannot be checked. CDR3 protein: CASSYMPSGEQFF.